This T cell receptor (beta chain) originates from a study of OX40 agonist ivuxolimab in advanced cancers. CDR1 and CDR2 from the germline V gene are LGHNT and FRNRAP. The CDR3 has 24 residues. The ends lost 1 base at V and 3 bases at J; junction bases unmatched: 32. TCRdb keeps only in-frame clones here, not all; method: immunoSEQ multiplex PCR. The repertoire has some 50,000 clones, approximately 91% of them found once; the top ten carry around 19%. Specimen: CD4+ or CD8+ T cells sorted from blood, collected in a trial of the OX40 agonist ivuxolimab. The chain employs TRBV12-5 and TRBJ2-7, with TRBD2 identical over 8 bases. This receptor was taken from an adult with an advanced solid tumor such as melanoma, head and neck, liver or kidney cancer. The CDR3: CASGLAGRPLLGRMPREALYEQYF. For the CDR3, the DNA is TGTGCTAGTGGTTTGGCCGGCCGCCCGCTTTTGGGGCGCATGCCGCGGGAGGCTCTCTACGAGCAGTACTTC.